The source of this T cell receptor beta chain is a study of cytomegalovirus exposure and HLA in healthy donors. The assay was immunoSEQ multiplex PCR, and TCRdb's table has in-frame clones only and misses some. The sample holds 130,000 to 150,000 clones; roughly 88% are singletons and the top ten take 7.9%. V was pared by 2 bases and J by 0 bases, with 11 bases between. The CDR3 is made up of 15 amino acids. CDR1 and CDR2 (germline): SGHKS, YYEKEE (reference sequence). The chain uses TRBV5-5 and TRBJ1-2, with D unclear. This clonotype originated in a woman younger than 30 in good health and CMV-seropositive. The sequencing sample was made of PBMCs. The CDR3 reads CASSFSSGTNYGYTF. DNA for the CDR3: TGTGCCAGCAGCTTTTCGAGCGGAACTAACTATGGCTACACCTTC.